The entry that follows covers one T cell receptor beta chain sequence. This specimen comes from a study of blood T cell repertoires in COVID-19. Per the germline V gene, CDR1 is LNHDA and CDR2 is SQIVND (reference sequence). Trimming pared 5 bases from V and 1 base from J, leaving 12 bases between. This CDR3 comprises 15 residues. Data came from immunoSEQ multiplex PCR; TCRdb stores just in-frame clones and leaves some out. The sample consists of about 100,000 clones, 85% of them appearing once. The chain recombines TRBV19 with TRBJ1-5; TRBD1 might be the D (5 bases). The sequenced material came from peripheral blood. This receptor was taken from a man between 45 and 60 years old with active or convalescent COVID-19. The CDR3 nucleotides read TGTGCCAGTAGTGAAGGCGGGGACAGCAATCAGCCCCAGCATTTT. Protein: CASSEGGDSNQPQHF.